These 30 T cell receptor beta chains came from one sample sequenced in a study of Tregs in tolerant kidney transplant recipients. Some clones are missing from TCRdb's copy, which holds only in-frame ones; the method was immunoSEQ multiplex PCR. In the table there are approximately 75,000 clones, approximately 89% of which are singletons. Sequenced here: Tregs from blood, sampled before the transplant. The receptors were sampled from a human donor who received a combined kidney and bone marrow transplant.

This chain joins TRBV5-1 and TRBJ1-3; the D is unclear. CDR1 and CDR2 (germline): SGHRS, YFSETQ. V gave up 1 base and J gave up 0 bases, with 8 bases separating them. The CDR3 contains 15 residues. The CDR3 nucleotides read TGCGCCAGCAGCTTGAGCTCCCTCTCTGGAAACACCATATATTTT. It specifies CASSLSSLSGNTIYF.

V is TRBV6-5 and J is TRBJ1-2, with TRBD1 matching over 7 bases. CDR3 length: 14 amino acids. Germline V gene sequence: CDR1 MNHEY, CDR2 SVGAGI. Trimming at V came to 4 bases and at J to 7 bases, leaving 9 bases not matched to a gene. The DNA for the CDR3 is TGTGCCAGCAGTTTCACTAACCCAGGGGGTGGCTACACCTTC. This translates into CASSFTNPGGGYTF.

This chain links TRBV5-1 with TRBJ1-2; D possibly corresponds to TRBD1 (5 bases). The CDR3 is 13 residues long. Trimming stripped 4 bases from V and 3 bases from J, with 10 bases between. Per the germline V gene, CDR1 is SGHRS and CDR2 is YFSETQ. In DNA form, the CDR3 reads TGCGCCAGCAGCCCGGACAATGACTATGGCTACACCTTC. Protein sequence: CASSPDNDYGYTF. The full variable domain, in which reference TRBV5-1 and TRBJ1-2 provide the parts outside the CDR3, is KAGVTQTPRYLIKTRGQQVTLSCSPISGHRSVSWYQQTPGQGLQFLFEYFSETQRNKGNFPGRFSGRQFSNSRSEMNVSTLELGDSALYLCASSPDNDYGYTFGSGTRLTVV.

The CDR3 protein is CASSVSGIHNEQFF. The CDR3 DNA is TGTGCCAGCAGCGTTTCTGGGATACACAATGAGCAGTTCTTC. The chain combines TRBV9 with TRBJ2-1; D ambiguous. CDR1 and CDR2 (germline): SGDLS, YYNGEE. The V gene lost 2 bases and the J gene lost 5 bases, with 11 bases spanning the gap. CDR3 length equals 14 residues.

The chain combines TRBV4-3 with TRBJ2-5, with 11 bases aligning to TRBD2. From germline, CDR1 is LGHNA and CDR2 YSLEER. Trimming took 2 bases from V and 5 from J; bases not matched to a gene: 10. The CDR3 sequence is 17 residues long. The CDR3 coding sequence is TGCGCCAGCAGCCAAACGACTAGCGGGACCCCGGGGGAGACCCAGTACTTC. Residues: CASSQTTSGTPGETQYF.

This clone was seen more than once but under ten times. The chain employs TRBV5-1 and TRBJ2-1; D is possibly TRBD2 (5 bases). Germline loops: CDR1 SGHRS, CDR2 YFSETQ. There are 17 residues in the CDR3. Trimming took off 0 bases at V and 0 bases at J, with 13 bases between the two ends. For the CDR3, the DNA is TGCGCCAGCAGCTTGGATGTGGGAGTTACCTCCTACAATGAGCAGTTCTTC. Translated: CASSLDVGVTSYNEQFF.

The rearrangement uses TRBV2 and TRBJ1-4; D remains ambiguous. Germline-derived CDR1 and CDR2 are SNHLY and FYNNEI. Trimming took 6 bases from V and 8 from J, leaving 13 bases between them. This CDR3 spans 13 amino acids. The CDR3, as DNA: TGTGCCAGCAGAAGCCGGGATGGGGAAAAACTGTTTTTT. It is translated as CASRSRDGEKLFF.

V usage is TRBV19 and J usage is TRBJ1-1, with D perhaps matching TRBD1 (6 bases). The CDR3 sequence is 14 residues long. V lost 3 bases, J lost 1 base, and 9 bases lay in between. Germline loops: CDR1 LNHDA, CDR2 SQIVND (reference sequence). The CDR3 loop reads CASSMGARNTEAFF. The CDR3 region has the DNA TGTGCCAGTAGTATGGGGGCAAGGAACACTGAAGCTTTCTTT.

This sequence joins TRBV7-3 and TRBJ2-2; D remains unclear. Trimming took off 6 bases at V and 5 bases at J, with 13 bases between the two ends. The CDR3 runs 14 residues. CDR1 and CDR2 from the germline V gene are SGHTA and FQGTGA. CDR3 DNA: TGTGCCAGCAGACTAACGCAGGATACCGGGGAGCTGTTTTTT. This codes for CASRLTQDTGELFF. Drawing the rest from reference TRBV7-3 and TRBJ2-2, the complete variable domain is GAGVSQTPSNKVTEKGKYVELRCDPISGHTALYWYRQSLGQGPEFLIYFQGTGAADDSGLPNDRFFAVRPEGSVSTLKIQRTERGDSAVYLCASRLTQDTGELFFGEGSRLTVL.

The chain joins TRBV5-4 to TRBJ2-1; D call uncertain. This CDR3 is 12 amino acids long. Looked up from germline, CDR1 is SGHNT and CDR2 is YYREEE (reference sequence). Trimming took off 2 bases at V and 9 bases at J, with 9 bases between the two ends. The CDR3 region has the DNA TGTGCCAGCAGCTTTGGGGATCTTGAGCAGTTCTTC. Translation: CASSFGDLEQFF.

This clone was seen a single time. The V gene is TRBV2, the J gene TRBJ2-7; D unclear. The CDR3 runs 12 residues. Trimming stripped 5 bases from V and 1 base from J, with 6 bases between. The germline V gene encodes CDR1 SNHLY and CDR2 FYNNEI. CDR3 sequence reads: CASSMTSYEQYF. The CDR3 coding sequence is TGTGCCAGCAGTATGACATCCTACGAGCAGTACTTC.

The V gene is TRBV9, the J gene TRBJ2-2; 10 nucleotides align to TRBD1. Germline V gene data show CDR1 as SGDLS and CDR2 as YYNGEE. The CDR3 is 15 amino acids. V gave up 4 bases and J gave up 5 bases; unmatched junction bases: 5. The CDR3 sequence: CASSLRTGGTGELFF. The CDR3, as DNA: TGTGCCAGCAGCTTAAGGACAGGGGGAACCGGGGAGCTGTTTTTT.

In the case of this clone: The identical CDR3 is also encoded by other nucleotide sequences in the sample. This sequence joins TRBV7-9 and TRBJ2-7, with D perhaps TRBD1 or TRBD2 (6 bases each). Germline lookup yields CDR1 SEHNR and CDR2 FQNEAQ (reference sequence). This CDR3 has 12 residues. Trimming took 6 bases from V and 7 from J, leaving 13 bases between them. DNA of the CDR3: TGTGCCAGCAGTAGGGGGGTTGGGGAGCAGTACTTC. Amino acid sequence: CASSRGVGEQYF. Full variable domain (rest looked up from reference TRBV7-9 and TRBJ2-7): DTGVSQNPRHKITKRGQNVTFRCDPISEHNRLYWYRQTLGQGPEFLTYFQNEAQLEKSRLLSDRFSAERPKGSFSTLEIQRTEQGDSAMYLCASSRGVGEQYFGPGTRLTVT.

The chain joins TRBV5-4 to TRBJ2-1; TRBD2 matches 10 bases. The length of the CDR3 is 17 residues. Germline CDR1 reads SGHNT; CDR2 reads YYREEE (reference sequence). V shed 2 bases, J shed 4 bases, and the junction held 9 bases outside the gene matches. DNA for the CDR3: TGTGCCAGCAGCTTCTTTAGCGGGAGGCCTTCTTACAATGAGCAGTTCTTC. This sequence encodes CASSFFSGRPSYNEQFF.

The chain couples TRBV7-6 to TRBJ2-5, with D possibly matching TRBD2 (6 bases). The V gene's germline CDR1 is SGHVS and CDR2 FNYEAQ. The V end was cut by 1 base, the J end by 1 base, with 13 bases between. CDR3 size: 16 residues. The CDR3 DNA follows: TGTGCCAGCAGCTTAGGACGCGTGGGGGGCCAAGAGACCCAGTACTTC. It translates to CASSLGRVGGQETQYF.

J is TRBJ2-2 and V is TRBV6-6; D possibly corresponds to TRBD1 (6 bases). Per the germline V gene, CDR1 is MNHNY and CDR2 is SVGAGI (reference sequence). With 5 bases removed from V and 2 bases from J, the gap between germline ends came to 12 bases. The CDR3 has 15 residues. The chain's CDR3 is CASSLRQANTGELFF. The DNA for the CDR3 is TGTGCCAGCAGTCTTCGACAGGCTAACACCGGGGAGCTGTTTTTT.

The DNA for the CDR3 is TGTGCCAGCAGCGTACGGCTACTACATTGGCATCATCAGCCCCAGCATTTT. Protein sequence: CASSVRLLHWHHQPQHF. The chain joins TRBV21-1 to TRBJ1-5. TRBV21-1 is a recognized pseudogene. The CDR3 is 17 amino acids.

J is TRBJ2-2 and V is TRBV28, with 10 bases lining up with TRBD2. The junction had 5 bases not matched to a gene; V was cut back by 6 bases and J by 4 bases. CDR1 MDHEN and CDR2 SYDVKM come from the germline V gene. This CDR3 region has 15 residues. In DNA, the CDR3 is TGTGCCAGCAGACCTAGCGGGAGAGGCACCGGGGAGCTGTTTTTT. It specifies CASRPSGRGTGELFF.

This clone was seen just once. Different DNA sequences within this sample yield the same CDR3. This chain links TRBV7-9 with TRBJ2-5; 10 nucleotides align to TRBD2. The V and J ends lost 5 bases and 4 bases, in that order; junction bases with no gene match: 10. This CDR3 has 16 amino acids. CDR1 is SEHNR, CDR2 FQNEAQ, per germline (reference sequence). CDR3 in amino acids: CASSALGAGGAETQYF. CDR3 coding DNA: TGTGCCAGCAGCGCCTTGGGAGCGGGGGGGGCAGAGACCCAGTACTTC.

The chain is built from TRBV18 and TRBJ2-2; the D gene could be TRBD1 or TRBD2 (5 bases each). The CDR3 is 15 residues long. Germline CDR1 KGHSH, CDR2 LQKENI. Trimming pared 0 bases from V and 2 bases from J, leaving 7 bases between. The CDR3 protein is CASSPPGPNTGELFF. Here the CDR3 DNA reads TGTGCCAGCTCACCACCGGGACCAAACACCGGGGAGCTGTTTTTT.

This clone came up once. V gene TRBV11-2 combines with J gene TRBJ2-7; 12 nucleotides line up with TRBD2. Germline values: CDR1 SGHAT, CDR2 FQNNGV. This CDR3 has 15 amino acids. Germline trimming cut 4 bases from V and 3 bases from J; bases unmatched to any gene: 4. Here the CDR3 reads CASSSELAGGYEQYF. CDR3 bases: TGTGCCAGCAGCTCCGAACTAGCGGGAGGCTACGAGCAGTACTTC. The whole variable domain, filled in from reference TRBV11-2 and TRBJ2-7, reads EAGVAQSPRYKIIEKRQSVAFWCNPISGHATLYWYQQILGQGPKLLIQFQNNGVVDDSQLPKDRFSAERLKGVDSTLKIQPAKLEDSAVYLCASSSELAGGYEQYFGPGTRLTVT.

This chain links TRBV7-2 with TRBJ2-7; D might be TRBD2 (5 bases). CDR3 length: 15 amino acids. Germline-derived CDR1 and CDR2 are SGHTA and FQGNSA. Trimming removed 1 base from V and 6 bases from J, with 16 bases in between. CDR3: CASSLGSGWTFEQYF. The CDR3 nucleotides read TGTGCCAGCAGCTTAGGTTCGGGGTGGACCTTCGAGCAGTACTTC.

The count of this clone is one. CDR3 bases: TGTGCCAGCAGCAAAGGAGGACTAGCGGTAATGTTCAACTTCTTC. It is translated as CASSKGGLAVMFNFF. V usage is TRBV21-1 and J usage is TRBJ2-1; TRBD2 reflects the table's D call only, with no check against the DNA. TRBV21-1 is a pseudogene locus. CDR3 length equals 15 residues.

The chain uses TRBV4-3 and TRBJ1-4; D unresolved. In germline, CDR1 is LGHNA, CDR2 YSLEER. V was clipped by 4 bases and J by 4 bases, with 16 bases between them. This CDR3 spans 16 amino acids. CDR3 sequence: CASSPSSRVFNEKLFF. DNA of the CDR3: TGCGCCAGCAGCCCCTCGTCTAGGGTCTTTAATGAAAAACTGTTTTTT.

The CDR3 loop reads CASSLVQGVNTGELFF. The CDR3 DNA follows: TGTGCCAGCAGCTTGGTCCAGGGAGTGAACACCGGGGAGCTGTTTTTT. The rearrangement uses TRBV5-6 and TRBJ2-2; either TRBD1 or TRBD2 may supply D (5 bases each). The CDR3 length is 16 residues. V was trimmed by 0 bases and J by 1 base, leaving 10 bases between them. Germline CDR1 is SGHDT and CDR2 is YYEEEE.

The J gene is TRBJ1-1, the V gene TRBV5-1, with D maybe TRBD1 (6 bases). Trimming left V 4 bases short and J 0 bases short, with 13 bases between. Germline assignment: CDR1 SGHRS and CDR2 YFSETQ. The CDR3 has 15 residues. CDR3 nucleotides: TGCGCCAGCAGCCAAGGACAGTCCATGAACACTGAAGCTTTCTTT. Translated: CASSQGQSMNTEAFF.

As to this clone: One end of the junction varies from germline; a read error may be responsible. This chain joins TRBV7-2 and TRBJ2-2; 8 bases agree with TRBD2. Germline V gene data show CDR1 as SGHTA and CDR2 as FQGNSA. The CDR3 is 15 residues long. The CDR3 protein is CASSIAGYETGELFF. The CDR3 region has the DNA TGTGCCAGCAGCATAGCGGGATACGAAACCGGGGAGCTGTTTTTT.

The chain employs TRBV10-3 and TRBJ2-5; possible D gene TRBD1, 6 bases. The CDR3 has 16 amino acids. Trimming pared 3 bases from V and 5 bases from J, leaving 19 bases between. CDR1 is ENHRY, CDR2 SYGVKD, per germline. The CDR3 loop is CAISDEQTGRGETQYF. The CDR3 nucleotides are TGTGCCATCAGTGACGAGCAGACAGGCCGGGGCGAGACCCAGTACTTC.

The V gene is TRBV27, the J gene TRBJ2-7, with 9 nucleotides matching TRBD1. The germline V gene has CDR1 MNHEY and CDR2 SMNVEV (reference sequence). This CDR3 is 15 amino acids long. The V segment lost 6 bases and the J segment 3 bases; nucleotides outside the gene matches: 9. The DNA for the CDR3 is TGTGCCAGCAGCACAGGGGGCCCACTCCTCTACGAGCAGTACTTC. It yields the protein CASSTGGPLLYEQYF.

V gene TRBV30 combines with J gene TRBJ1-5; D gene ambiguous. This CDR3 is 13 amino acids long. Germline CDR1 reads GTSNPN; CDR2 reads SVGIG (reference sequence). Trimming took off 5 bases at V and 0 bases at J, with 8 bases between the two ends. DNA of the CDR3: TGTGCCTGGTCGGAATATAGCAATCAGCCCCAGCATTTT. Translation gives CAWSEYSNQPQHF.